The clone carrying this TCR beta chain turned up a few times. The antigen remains unidentified. The data were obtained in a study of identical twins. Points from the study as a whole: Partly confounded zero-insertion analyses could result from invariant MAIT and iNKT cells.

TCRdb ran MiXCR on the 5' RACE reads and lists one entry per CDR3 protein. The sample has approximately 280,000 distinct CDR3 sequences, under 9% seen once. CDR1 and CDR2 from the germline V gene are SGDLS and YYNGEE. With V trimmed by 4 bases and J by 5 bases, 10 bases remained unmatched. The CDR3 has 16 residues. These same data were also listed under a study on yellow fever vaccine responses in identical twins.

The chain has TRBV9 and TRBJ2-1; 9 nucleotides align to TRBD2. Sequenced: memory (CD45RO+) T cells sorted from blood. The TCR sequence derives from a young woman in good health. Here the CDR3 reads CASSPAGGGGNNEQFF. CDR3 in DNA: TGTGCCAGCAGCCCAGCGGGCGGGGGGGGGAACAATGAGCAGTTCTTC.